Following are 22 T cell receptor beta chains from one sample sequenced in a study of blood T cell repertoires in COVID-19. The repertoire was sequenced with immunoSEQ multiplex PCR; TCRdb's copy has only in-frame clones and lacks some. The data hold roughly 190,000 clones, with 84% observed a single time. Source material: peripheral blood. These receptors were taken from a human donor in a cohort sampled during active COVID-19.

V and J are TRBV30 and TRBJ1-1; 12 bases match TRBD1. Losses at the gene ends were 4 bases for V and 4 bases for J; bases not matched to a gene: 4. CDR1 GTSNPN and CDR2 SVGIG come from the germline V gene (reference sequence). This CDR3 region has 14 residues. CDR3 sequence: CAWNPGQGATEAFF. CDR3 nucleotides: TGTGCCTGGAATCCGGGACAGGGGGCCACTGAAGCTTTCTTT.

The chain links TRBV12-5 to TRBJ1-2; 10 bases are shared with TRBD1. CDR3 length: 18 amino acids. Looked up from germline, CDR1 is LGHNT and CDR2 is FRNRAP. The V and J ends lost 0 bases and 4 bases, in that order; junction bases with no gene match: 11. The CDR3, as DNA: TGTGCTAGTGGTTTGGTTCCAGGGACAGGGGCCTCCGCCTATGGCTACACCTTC. This translates into CASGLVPGTGASAYGYTF.

The V call is TRBV27, the J call TRBJ1-1; 12 bases line up with TRBD1. The germline V gene encodes CDR1 MNHEY and CDR2 SMNVEV (reference sequence). The CDR3 length is 17 residues. V shed 2 bases and J 3 bases; nucleotides not matched to a gene: 7. The CDR3 bases are TGTGCCAGCAGTTTAAGGGACAGGGGGCTGGGGTACACTGAAGCTTTCTTT. Its translation: CASSLRDRGLGYTEAFF.

The chain is built from TRBV5-1 and TRBJ2-3; TRBD1 might be the D (6 bases). CDR1 and CDR2 from the germline V gene are SGHRS and YFSETQ. The germline V and J ends were trimmed by 0 bases and 0 bases, with 8 bases remaining between them. CDR3 length: 15 amino acids. CDR3 bases: TGCGCCAGCAGCTTGGCGGACAGTAGCACAGATACGCAGTATTTT. This translates into CASSLADSSTDTQYF. The full variable domain, with the rest looked up from reference TRBV5-1 and TRBJ2-3, is KAGVTQTPRYLIKTRGQQVTLSCSPISGHRSVSWYQQTPGQGLQFLFEYFSETQRNKGNFPGRFSGRQFSNSRSEMNVSTLELGDSALYLCASSLADSSTDTQYFGPGTRLTVL.

The chain links TRBV7-6 to TRBJ1-1; a weak D match, TRBD1 (5 bases). Trimming took off 0 bases at V and 4 bases at J, with 12 bases between the two ends. Per the germline V gene, CDR1 is SGHVS and CDR2 is FNYEAQ. This CDR3 region has 15 residues. The CDR3 sequence is CASSLAVRATTEAFF. CDR3 nucleotides: TGTGCCAGCAGCTTAGCGGTCAGGGCTACCACTGAAGCTTTCTTT.

The chain recombines TRBV2 with TRBJ1-6; 7 bases map to TRBD1. The ends lost 5 bases at V and 12 bases at J; junction bases unmatched: 4. This CDR3 is 12 amino acids long. Germline V gene lookup returns CDR1 SNHLY and CDR2 FYNNEI. The DNA for the CDR3 is TGTGCCAGCAGTCCTCAGGGGGTACCCCTCCACTTT. Its translation is CASSPQGVPLHF.

The chain employs TRBV7-6 and TRBJ2-1; 10 bases align to TRBD1. V lost 5 bases, J lost 3 bases, and 7 bases stayed unmatched. In germline, CDR1 is SGHVS, CDR2 FNYEAQ. The CDR3 loop spans 16 amino acids. The DNA of the CDR3 is TGTGCCAGCAGCCCTAGGACAGGGGGAAACTACAATGAGCAGTTCTTC. Translation gives CASSPRTGGNYNEQFF.

This chain uses TRBV11-2 with TRBJ1-1; possibly TRBD1 for D (5 bases). The CDR3 spans 14 residues. The V and J ends lost 1 base and 5 bases respectively, with 11 bases between them. Germline assignment: CDR1 SGHAT and CDR2 FQNNGV. The CDR3 DNA sequence: TGTGCCAGCAGCTTAGGGATACAGGAGACTGAAGCTTTCTTT. Its protein is CASSLGIQETEAFF.

The chain has TRBV5-1 and TRBJ2-6; perhaps TRBD1 as D (6 bases). CDR3 length equals 14 residues. V lost 4 bases and J 6 bases, leaving 11 bases between the germline ends. Germline V lookup: CDR1 SGHRS, CDR2 YFSETQ. This CDR3 is CASSERTEANVLTF. In nucleotides, the CDR3 is TGCGCCAGCAGCGAAAGGACAGAGGCCAACGTCCTGACTTTC.

The chain joins TRBV5-1 to TRBJ1-1; no clear D. This CDR3 contains 14 residues. The V end lost 0 bases, the J end lost 8 bases, and 14 bases lay between the germline ends. Germline assignment: CDR1 SGHRS and CDR2 YFSETQ. The CDR3 protein is CASSLGPKDLEAFF. Here the CDR3 DNA reads TGCGCCAGCAGCTTGGGGCCGAAGGACTTAGAAGCTTTCTTT.

Details on this clone: In the same sample, other DNA sequences code for this CDR3. The chain recombines TRBV5-1 with TRBJ1-3, with 7 bases lining up with TRBD1. Germline CDR1 SGHRS, CDR2 YFSETQ. The CDR3 runs 14 residues. J gave up 4 bases and V 0 bases, and 1 base lay outside the gene matches. In DNA, the CDR3 is TGCGCCAGCAGCTTGGGGACAGGCGGAAACACCATATATTTT. It is translated as CASSLGTGGNTIYF.

The chain is built from TRBV19 and TRBJ1-5; D remains ambiguous. This CDR3 has 14 amino acids. From germline, CDR1 is LNHDA and CDR2 SQIVND (reference sequence). V was shortened by 9 bases and J by 0 bases, with 12 bases between the two germline ends. The CDR3 loop reads CASQTVYSNQPQHF. CDR3 nucleotide sequence: TGTGCCAGCCAAACAGTATATAGCAATCAGCCCCAGCATTTT. Based on the CDR3 plus reference TRBV19 and TRBJ1-5, the full variable domain is DGGITQSPKYLFRKEGQNVTLSCEQNLNHDAMYWYRQDPGQGLRLIYYSQIVNDFQKGDIAEGYSVSREKKESFPLTVTSAQKNPTAFYLCASQTVYSNQPQHFGDGTRLSIL.

This sequence joins TRBV18 and TRBJ1-1, with TRBD1 identical over 8 bases. CDR1 KGHSH and CDR2 LQKENI come from the germline V gene. V was pared by 6 bases and J by 3 bases, with 0 bases of the junction left unmatched. The CDR3 runs 12 residues. The CDR3 bases are TGTGCCAGCTCGGACAGGGACACTGAAGCTTTCTTT. Protein product: CASSDRDTEAFF.

This chain joins TRBV5-1 and TRBJ1-2; no definite D call. The CDR3 has 13 amino acids. V was cut by 1 base and J by 8 bases, with 12 bases left in between. Germline loops: CDR1 SGHRS, CDR2 YFSETQ. CDR3 bases: TGCGCCAGCAGCTTGCCGGGTCTATCCGGCTACACCTTC. This encodes CASSLPGLSGYTF.

For the CDR3, the DNA is TGTGCCAGCAGCTTAGTGGGCGGGGGCAACTACTACAATGAGCAGTTCTTC. Protein: CASSLVGGGNYYNEQFF. This chain uses TRBV7-8 with TRBJ2-1; D is perhaps TRBD2 (7 bases). Germline CDR1 is SGHVS and CDR2 is FQNEAQ. CDR3 length: 17 residues. V shed 1 base and J shed 3 bases, with 16 bases lying between them.

The chain couples TRBV28 to TRBJ1-1; maybe TRBD1 (5 bases). CDR1 is MDHEN and CDR2 is SYDVKM in the germline V gene. The germline V and J ends were trimmed by 1 base and 6 bases, with 12 bases remaining between them. This CDR3 comprises 14 residues. The CDR3 DNA follows: TGTGCCAGCAGTTTATCGTTCCAGGGCTCTGAAGCTTTCTTT. Translation gives CASSLSFQGSEAFF.

The chain combines TRBV5-1 with TRBJ1-3; 10 bases fit TRBD1. The V segment lost 0 bases and the J segment 6 bases; nucleotides outside the gene matches: 3. This CDR3 is 15 amino acids long. Germline values: CDR1 SGHRS, CDR2 YFSETQ. The CDR3 region is CASSLEGTGVNTIYF. DNA of the CDR3: TGCGCCAGCAGCTTGGAAGGGACAGGGGTAAACACCATATATTTT.

V gene TRBV7-2 combines with J gene TRBJ1-3; tentative D call: TRBD1 (5 bases). V was cut by 1 base and J by 0 bases, with 7 bases left in between. This CDR3 is 15 amino acids long. Germline lookup yields CDR1 SGHTA and CDR2 FQGNSA. The CDR3 DNA reads as TGTGCCAGCAGCTTAGACAGGCACTCTGGAAACACCATATATTTT. The encoded protein is CASSLDRHSGNTIYF.

J is TRBJ2-3 and V is TRBV5-1; TRBD2 is a possible D gene (5 bases). Trimming pared 5 bases from V and 4 bases from J, leaving 17 bases between. The CDR3 consists of 15 residues. Looked up from germline, CDR1 is SGHRS and CDR2 is YFSETQ. Written as DNA, the CDR3 is TGCGCCAGCAGTTCGGACGTTGGTAGCGCAGATACGCAGTATTTT. It encodes CASSSDVGSADTQYF.

This chain joins TRBV4-1 and TRBJ1-2, with TRBD1 identical over 7 bases. Germline V gives CDR1 MGHRA, CDR2 YSYEKL. This CDR3 has 18 residues. V lost 0 bases to trimming and J lost 4 bases; unmatched junction nucleotides: 14. The CDR3 sequence: CASSQDHRNRGEGYGYTF. The CDR3 DNA sequence: TGCGCCAGCAGCCAAGACCACCGCAACAGGGGAGAGGGCTATGGCTACACCTTC.

The CDR3: CASGPPQGGEKLFF. DNA for the CDR3: TGTGCTAGTGGTCCCCCGCAGGGCGGTGAAAAACTGTTTTTT. This rearrangement joins TRBV12-5 to TRBJ1-4; possible D gene TRBD1, 5 bases. CDR1 is LGHNT and CDR2 is FRNRAP in the germline V gene. This CDR3 has 14 amino acids. With 5 bases removed from V and 7 bases from J, the gap between germline ends came to 14 bases.

This chain joins TRBV30 and TRBJ2-1; D possibly corresponds to TRBD1 (5 bases). The V end was cut by 0 bases, the J end by 8 bases, with 11 bases between. Germline assignment: CDR1 GTSNPN and CDR2 SVGIG (reference sequence). There are 13 residues in the CDR3. CDR3 loop: CAWSVAGNHEQFF. The CDR3 DNA reads TGTGCCTGGAGTGTAGCAGGGAACCATGAGCAGTTCTTC.